Following are 15 T cell receptor beta chains from one sample sequenced in a study of blood T cell repertoires in COVID-19. Produced via immunoSEQ multiplex PCR; TCRdb's table is partial and in-frame only. Among about 130,000 clones listed, around 85% were seen once. The sequenced material came from peripheral blood. Receptor source: a human donor in a cohort sampled during active COVID-19.

The rearrangement uses TRBV19 and TRBJ1-5; a weak D match, TRBD1 (5 bases). The germline V gene has CDR1 LNHDA and CDR2 SQIVND (reference sequence). CDR3 length: 14 residues. V was shortened by 3 bases and J by 7 bases, with 13 bases between the two germline ends. Here the CDR3 reads CASSIFGGGQPQHF. CDR3 DNA: TGTGCCAGTAGTATTTTCGGGGGTGGGCAGCCCCAGCATTTT.

The J gene is TRBJ2-3, the V gene TRBV5-1; tentatively, D is TRBD2 (6 bases). The CDR3 covers 16 residues. The ends were cut back, 0 bases at V and 1 base at J, with 12 bases in the middle. The V gene's germline CDR1 is SGHRS and CDR2 YFSETQ. The chain's CDR3 is CASSLEAGTGTDTQYF. The CDR3 coding sequence is TGCGCCAGCAGCTTGGAGGCCGGGACTGGCACAGATACGCAGTATTTT. Full variable domain (rest looked up from reference TRBV5-1 and TRBJ2-3): KAGVTQTPRYLIKTRGQQVTLSCSPISGHRSVSWYQQTPGQGLQFLFEYFSETQRNKGNFPGRFSGRQFSNSRSEMNVSTLELGDSALYLCASSLEAGTGTDTQYFGPGTRLTVL.

The chain combines TRBV6-5 with TRBJ1-4; no firm D call. V gave up 4 bases and J gave up 8 bases, with 11 bases separating them. CDR1 MNHEY and CDR2 SVGAGI come from the germline V gene. The length of the CDR3 is 13 residues. The CDR3 region has the DNA TGTGCCAGCAGTTTGGAGGTTAGAGAAAAACTGTTTTTT. It is translated as CASSLEVREKLFF.

The chain is built from TRBV5-5 and TRBJ1-3; a weak D match, TRBD1 (5 bases). V gave up 1 base and J gave up 2 bases, with 7 bases separating them. The V gene's germline CDR1 is SGHKS and CDR2 YYEKEE (reference sequence). The CDR3 contains 14 residues. For the CDR3, the DNA is TGTGCCAGCAGCTTGCAGGGTGCTGGAAACACCATATATTTT. This translates into CASSLQGAGNTIYF.

The rearrangement joins TRBV23-1 to TRBJ2-7; 8 nucleotides agree with TRBD1. TRBV23-1 is an open reading frame, and its role is uncertain. V shed 0 bases, J shed 2 bases, and the junction held 9 bases outside the gene matches. The CDR3 consists of 17 residues. The CDR3 DNA reads TGCGCCAGCAGTCAATCAATAGTACAGGGGGTTCCCTACGAGCAGTACGTC. Its protein product is CASSQSIVQGVPYEQYV.

This rearrangement joins TRBV6-2 or TRBV6-3 to TRBJ2-1, with D possibly being TRBD2 (5 bases). Germline V gene data show CDR1 as MNHEY and CDR2 as SVGEGT. The V gene lost 4 bases and the J gene lost 14 bases, with 12 bases spanning the gap. The CDR3 is made up of 11 amino acids. CDR3 bases: TGTGCCAGCAGTTTCGAAGCGGTGAAGTTCTTC. Its protein product is CASSFEAVKFF.

V and J are TRBV7-2 and TRBJ2-3, with TRBD2 identical over 8 bases. V trimming: 2 bases; J trimming: 5 bases; junction bases outside the gene matches: 6. This CDR3 region has 15 residues. In germline, CDR1 is SGHTA, CDR2 FQGNSA. The CDR3 DNA is TGTGCCAGCAGCTTAAGCGGGAGATCCCTAGATACGCAGTATTTT. This translates into CASSLSGRSLDTQYF.

V is TRBV19 and J is TRBJ2-3; no definite D call. Germline loops: CDR1 LNHDA, CDR2 SQIVND (reference sequence). The V end lost 10 bases, the J end lost 6 bases, and 14 bases lay between the germline ends. The CDR3 has 12 amino acids. The CDR3 region is CATASFRDTQYF. In DNA form, the CDR3 reads TGTGCCACAGCGTCCTTTCGGGATACGCAGTATTTT.

This chain connects TRBV10-3 to TRBJ2-1, with 9 bases aligning to TRBD2. Germline CDR1 is ENHRY and CDR2 is SYGVKD. The CDR3 sequence is 16 residues long. J was trimmed by 6 bases and V by 2 bases; bases with no gene match: 8. CDR3 DNA: TGTGCCATCAGTGAGGGGCTAGCGGGACCCAGCAATGAGCAGTTCTTC. Amino acids: CAISEGLAGPSNEQFF.

V gene TRBV11-2 combines with J gene TRBJ2-1; possible D gene TRBD2, 5 bases. Trimming stripped 3 bases from V and 4 bases from J, with 10 bases between. Germline V gene sequence: CDR1 SGHAT, CDR2 FQNNGV. This CDR3 is 14 amino acids long. CDR3 sequence (DNA): TGTGCCAGCAGCTTGAGGGCCGATTACAATGAGCAGTTCTTC. Translating it yields CASSLRADYNEQFF.

This clone was seen just once. The chain recombines TRBV5-4 with TRBJ2-7; TRBD1 agrees at 8 bases. There are 14 residues in the CDR3. Losses at the gene ends were 4 bases for V and 4 bases for J; bases not matched to a gene: 7. The germline V gene encodes CDR1 SGHNT and CDR2 YYREEE (reference sequence). The CDR3 loop reads CASSRQGNSYEQYF. The DNA of the CDR3 is TGTGCCAGCAGCAGACAGGGGAATTCTTACGAGCAGTACTTC.

This chain uses TRBV7-2 with TRBJ2-7, with D tentatively TRBD1 (6 bases). The CDR3 sequence is 15 residues long. Germline V gives CDR1 SGHTA, CDR2 FQGNSA. V was pared by 1 base and J by 5 bases, with 15 bases between. The CDR3, as DNA: TGTGCCAGCAGCTTAGGTACAGGGCCTACCAACGAGCAGTACTTC. Residues: CASSLGTGPTNEQYF.

CDR3 amino acids: CASSQYNEQFF. The DNA of the CDR3 is TGTGCCAGCAGCCAGTACAATGAGCAGTTCTTC. V and J are TRBV9 and TRBJ2-1; D is unresolved. With 4 bases removed from V and 4 bases from J, the gap between germline ends came to 3 bases. CDR1 is SGDLS, CDR2 YYNGEE, per germline. The CDR3 runs to 11 residues.

The V and J genes are TRBV6-2 or TRBV6-3 and TRBJ2-2; TRBD2 matches at 13 bases. The CDR3 loop spans 16 amino acids. Trimming cost V 5 bases and J 5 bases; bases outside gene matches: 5. CDR1 is MNHEY and CDR2 is SVGEGT in the germline V gene. The CDR3 DNA is TGTGCCAGCAGTCTACTAGCGGGAGGGCCGACCGGGGAGCTGTTTTTT. Amino acids: CASSLLAGGPTGELFF.

Here the CDR3 reads CASSLLGAEAFF. CDR3 DNA: TGTGCCAGCAGTTTGCTAGGAGCTGAAGCTTTCTTT. The V gene is TRBV12-3 or TRBV12-4, the J gene TRBJ1-1; D not certain. This CDR3 spans 12 amino acids. Between the trimmed V and J ends, which lost 3 bases and 6 bases, there was a span of 8 bases.